These 2 T cell receptor beta chains share one sample of origin, sequenced in a study of shared clonotypes between healthy human individuals. The data were produced by immunoSEQ multiplex PCR, yet TCRdb's version contains in-frame clones alone and is incomplete. The data show millions of clones, around 94% seen once. The sample consisted of naive CD4+ T cells sorted from blood. Subset of the sample: CD45RA+ positively selected. Every receptor here comes from a man younger than 35 in good health.

The chain couples TRBV7-3 to TRBJ1-3; D remains ambiguous. Germline loops: CDR1 SGHTA, CDR2 FQGTGA. The ends were cut back, 1 base at V and 0 bases at J, with 13 bases in the middle. The CDR3 totals 17 residues. DNA of the CDR3: TGTGCCAGCAGCTTAATCTCAGGCATTTTCTCTGGAAACACCATATATTTT. This translates into CASSLISGIFSGNTIYF.

This chain joins TRBV5-1 and TRBJ1-3; TRBD1 matches at 10 bases. CDR1 and CDR2 (germline): SGHRS, YFSETQ. V lost 4 bases to trimming and J lost 0 bases; unmatched junction nucleotides: 1. The CDR3 runs 15 residues. The CDR3 is CASSGQGVSGNTIYF. The CDR3 DNA sequence: TGCGCCAGCAGCGGACAGGGGGTCTCTGGAAACACCATATATTTT.